Listed here are 17 T cell receptor beta chains from one sample, sequenced in a study of blood T cell repertoires in COVID-19. The repertoire was sequenced with immunoSEQ multiplex PCR; TCRdb's copy has only in-frame clones and lacks some. The table has approximately 270,000 clones, 70% to 90% seen once. The sample was PBMCs or T cells enriched from blood (not recorded which). The receptors were sampled from a woman aged 25 to 45 who had recovered from COVID-19.

The chain couples TRBV19 to TRBJ1-2; 7 bases line up with TRBD1. The CDR3 spans 15 residues. CDR1 and CDR2 from the germline V gene are LNHDA and SQIVND (reference sequence). V dropped 11 bases and J dropped 4; count of bases not matched to a gene: 16. The CDR3 protein is CASDPGQRPLYGYTF. CDR3 DNA: TGTGCCTCAGATCCGGGACAGCGACCGCTCTATGGCTACACCTTC. Full variable domain (remainder filled in from reference TRBV19 and TRBJ1-2): DGGITQSPKYLFRKEGQNVTLSCEQNLNHDAMYWYRQDPGQGLRLIYYSQIVNDFQKGDIAEGYSVSREKKESFPLTVTSAQKNPTAFYLCASDPGQRPLYGYTFGSGTRLTVV.

The J gene is TRBJ2-1, the V gene TRBV5-1, with 12 nucleotides matching TRBD2. Unmatched junction bases numbered 3, after V lost 4 bases and J lost 4 bases. This CDR3 is built from 15 residues. The germline V gene has CDR1 SGHRS and CDR2 YFSETQ. DNA of the CDR3: TGCGCCAGCAGCACCGGACTAGCGGGGTACAATGAGCAGTTCTTC. Protein product: CASSTGLAGYNEQFF.

The chain combines TRBV28 with TRBJ2-1; 15 bases are shared with TRBD2. Germline trimming cut 2 bases from V and 7 bases from J; bases unmatched to any gene: 6. CDR3 length: 17 amino acids. Germline V gene lookup returns CDR1 MDHEN and CDR2 SYDVKM. The CDR3 nucleotides are TGTGCCAGCAGTTTACTCGGACTAGCGGGGGGGACTAATGAGCAGTTCTTC. Its protein product is CASSLLGLAGGTNEQFF.

The chain recombines TRBV6-5 with TRBJ1-4; D gene ambiguous. This CDR3 is 16 amino acids long. Looked up from germline, CDR1 is MNHEY and CDR2 is SVGAGI. V was clipped by 0 bases and J by 5 bases, with 13 bases between them. In DNA form, the CDR3 reads TGTGCCAGCAGTTACTCTTTGGGCACTTTCAATGAAAAACTGTTTTTT. Translated: CASSYSLGTFNEKLFF.

This clone was picked up a small number of times. The genes are TRBV29-1 and TRBJ1-1; possibly TRBD1 for D (6 bases). This CDR3 is built from 12 residues. V dropped 0 bases and J dropped 7 bases, with 9 bases sitting between them. Looked up from germline, CDR1 is SQVTM and CDR2 is ANQGSEA. The CDR3 DNA sequence: TGCAGCGTTGAAGACTGGACAGATGAAGCTTTCTTT. Translating it yields CSVEDWTDEAFF.

As regards this clone: The sample holds other DNA sequences that translate to the same CDR3. This chain links TRBV11-2 with TRBJ2-7; no reliable D call. Per germline, CDR1 SGHAT and CDR2 FQNNGV. V shed 6 bases and J shed 3 bases, with 6 bases lying between them. The CDR3 extends over 11 amino acids. The CDR3 protein is CASSRGYEQYF. The CDR3 DNA reads as TGTGCCAGCAGTCGAGGCTACGAGCAGTACTTC.

The gene calls are TRBV7-9 and TRBJ2-1; TRBD2 aligns across 7 bases. This CDR3 has 15 amino acids. CDR1 is SEHNR and CDR2 is FQNEAQ in the germline V gene (reference sequence). The V gene end was trimmed by 9 bases and the J gene end by 0 bases; junction bases not matched to a gene: 8. CDR3 bases: TGTGCCAGGCCCCCCGCGGGAGTCTCCTACAATGAGCAGTTCTTC. Translating it yields CARPPAGVSYNEQFF. The entire variable domain, with the rest obtained from reference TRBV7-9 and TRBJ2-1, is as follows: DTGVSQNPRHKITKRGQNVTFRCDPISEHNRLYWYRQTLGQGPEFLTYFQNEAQLEKSRLLSDRFSAERPKGSFSTLEIQRTEQGDSAMYLCARPPAGVSYNEQFFGPGTRLTVL.

V is TRBV19 and J is TRBJ1-2, with 7 bases aligning to TRBD1. CDR1 and CDR2 from the germline V gene are LNHDA and SQIVND (reference sequence). The CDR3 has 13 residues. Trimming cost V 9 bases and J 3 bases; bases outside gene matches: 7. DNA for the CDR3: TGTGCCAGCCATAGACAGGGTGACTATGGCTACACCTTC. Translating it yields CASHRQGDYGYTF.

The chain combines TRBV9 with TRBJ2-5, with a possible D match to TRBD1 (6 bases). This CDR3 has 16 residues. Trimming pared 0 bases from V and 1 base from J, leaving 13 bases between. Germline CDR1 and CDR2: SGDLS and YYNGEE. CDR3 DNA: TGTGCCAGCAGCGTAGGGGCGACAGGCTCCCAAGAGACCCAGTACTTC. This translates into CASSVGATGSQETQYF.

The chain couples TRBV2 to TRBJ2-2; D call uncertain. The germline CDR1 and CDR2 sequences are SNHLY and FYNNEI. V shed 4 bases and J shed 7 bases, with 10 bases lying between them. The CDR3 has 13 residues. The CDR3 nucleotides read TGTGCCAGCAGTGCTCCGGGTGTCGGGGAGCTGTTTTTT. It encodes CASSAPGVGELFF.

V and J are TRBV10-3 and TRBJ1-2, with D hard to call. Between the trimmed V and J ends, which lost 8 bases and 0 bases, there was a span of 10 bases. The V gene's germline CDR1 is ENHRY and CDR2 SYGVKD. CDR3 length: 13 amino acids. The CDR3 sequence is CAIFRETNYGYTF. Written as DNA, the CDR3 is TGTGCCATCTTCCGGGAAACTAACTATGGCTACACCTTC.

The genes are TRBV30 and TRBJ2-1; 9 positions agree with TRBD2. CDR3 size: 14 residues. Per the germline V gene, CDR1 is GTSNPN and CDR2 is SVGIG (reference sequence). V trimming: 1 base; J trimming: 9 bases; junction bases outside the gene matches: 7. DNA for the CDR3: TGTGCCTGGAGTGGGCTAGCGGGGATGAGTGAGCAGTTCTTC. Translated, it gives CAWSGLAGMSEQFF. Full variable domain (remainder filled in from reference TRBV30 and TRBJ2-1): SQTIHQWPATLVQPVGSPLSLECTVEGTSNPNLYWYRQAAGRGLQLLFYSVGIGQISSEVPQNLSASRPQDRQFILSSKKLLLSDSGFYLCAWSGLAGMSEQFFGPGTRLTVL.

This sequence joins TRBV5-1 and TRBJ1-4; TRBD1 matches 7 bases. There are 14 residues in the CDR3. V lost 4 bases to trimming and J lost 5 bases; unmatched junction nucleotides: 5. Germline loops: CDR1 SGHRS, CDR2 YFSETQ. The DNA for the CDR3 is TGCGCCAGCAGCCAAGAGACAGGGAATGAAAAACTGTTTTTT. Protein: CASSQETGNEKLFF. The full variable domain, with the rest looked up from reference TRBV5-1 and TRBJ1-4, is KAGVTQTPRYLIKTRGQQVTLSCSPISGHRSVSWYQQTPGQGLQFLFEYFSETQRNKGNFPGRFSGRQFSNSRSEMNVSTLELGDSALYLCASSQETGNEKLFFGSGTQLSVL.

The chain is built from TRBV27 and TRBJ2-2; a weak D match, TRBD1 (5 bases). CDR1 and CDR2 (germline): MNHEY, SMNVEV (reference sequence). Trimming took 6 bases from V and 2 from J, leaving 19 bases between them. The CDR3 loop spans 17 amino acids. Here the CDR3 reads CASSSSQGFLNTGELFF. CDR3 sequence (DNA): TGTGCCAGCAGCTCGAGCCAGGGATTCCTAAACACCGGGGAGCTGTTTTTT.

The chain uses TRBV19 and TRBJ1-1, with TRBD1 matching over 7 bases. This CDR3 is built from 15 residues. The germline V gene encodes CDR1 LNHDA and CDR2 SQIVND (reference sequence). V was pared by 5 bases and J by 7 bases, with 13 bases of the junction left unmatched. This CDR3 is CASSPETGAHFEAFF. DNA for the CDR3: TGTGCCAGTAGTCCCGAAACAGGGGCCCATTTTGAAGCTTTCTTT.

CDR3 loop: CASSYPPGTRGTDTQYF. For the CDR3, the DNA is TGTGCCAGCAGTTACCCCCCCGGGACTAGGGGCACAGATACGCAGTATTTT. The gene calls are TRBV6-2 or TRBV6-3 and TRBJ2-3; 8 bases are a match to TRBD2. J lost 1 base, V lost 2 bases, and 8 bases had no gene match. Germline V gene sequence: CDR1 MNHEY, CDR2 SVGEGT. This CDR3 is built from 17 residues.

The gene calls are TRBV27 and TRBJ2-7, with 9 bases identical to TRBD1. Germline V gene sequence: CDR1 MNHEY, CDR2 SMNVEV (reference sequence). The CDR3 loop spans 15 amino acids. Trimming at V came to 0 bases and at J to 5 bases, leaving 5 bases not matched to a gene. The CDR3 DNA follows: TGTGCCAGCAGTTTATCGAGGACAGGGGCCCACGAGCAGTACTTC. Translating it yields CASSLSRTGAHEQYF.